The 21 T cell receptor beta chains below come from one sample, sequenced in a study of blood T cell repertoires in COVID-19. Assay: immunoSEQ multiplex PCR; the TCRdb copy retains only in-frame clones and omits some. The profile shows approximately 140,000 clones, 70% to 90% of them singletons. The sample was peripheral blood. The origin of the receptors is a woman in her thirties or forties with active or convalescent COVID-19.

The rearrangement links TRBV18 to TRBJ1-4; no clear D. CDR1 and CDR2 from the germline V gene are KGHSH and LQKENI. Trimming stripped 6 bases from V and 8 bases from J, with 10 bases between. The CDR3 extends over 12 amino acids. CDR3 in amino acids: CASSLREEKLFF. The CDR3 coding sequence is TGTGCCAGCTCCCTACGCGAAGAAAAACTGTTTTTT.

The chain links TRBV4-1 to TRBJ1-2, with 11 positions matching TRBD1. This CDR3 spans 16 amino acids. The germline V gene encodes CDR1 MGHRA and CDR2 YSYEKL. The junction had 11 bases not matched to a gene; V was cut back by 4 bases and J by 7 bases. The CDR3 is CASSLPRGQGASGYTF. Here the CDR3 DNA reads TGCGCCAGCAGCCTACCGAGAGGACAGGGGGCTTCTGGCTACACCTTC.

The CDR3 DNA reads TGTGCCAGCAGCCTATACAATGAGCAGTTCTTC. Amino acids: CASSLYNEQFF. This chain connects TRBV13 to TRBJ2-1; D is ambiguous. The CDR3 sequence is 11 residues long. The V gene lost 5 bases and the J gene lost 4 bases, with 3 bases spanning the gap. The germline V gene encodes CDR1 PRHDT and CDR2 FYEKMQ (reference sequence).

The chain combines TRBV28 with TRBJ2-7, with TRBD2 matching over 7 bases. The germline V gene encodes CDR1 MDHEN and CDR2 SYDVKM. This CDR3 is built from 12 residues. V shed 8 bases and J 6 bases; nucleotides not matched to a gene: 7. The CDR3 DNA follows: TGTGCCAGCGAGCTGGGGGGGGGCGAGCAGTACTTC. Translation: CASELGGGEQYF.

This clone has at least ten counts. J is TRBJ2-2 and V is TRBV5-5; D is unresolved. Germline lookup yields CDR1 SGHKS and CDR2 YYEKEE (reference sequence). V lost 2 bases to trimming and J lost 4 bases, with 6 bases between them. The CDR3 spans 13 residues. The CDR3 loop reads CASSFRSTGELFF. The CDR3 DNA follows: TGTGCCAGCAGCTTCCGGTCCACCGGGGAGCTGTTTTTT.

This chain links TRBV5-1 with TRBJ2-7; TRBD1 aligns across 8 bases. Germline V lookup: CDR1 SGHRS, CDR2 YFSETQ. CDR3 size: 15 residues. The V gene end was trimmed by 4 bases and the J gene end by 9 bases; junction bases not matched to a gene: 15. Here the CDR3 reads CASSEVGQGASVQYF. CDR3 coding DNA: TGCGCCAGCAGCGAAGTCGGCCAGGGGGCTTCTGTGCAGTACTTC. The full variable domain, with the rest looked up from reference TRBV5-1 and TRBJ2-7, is KAGVTQTPRYLIKTRGQQVTLSCSPISGHRSVSWYQQTPGQGLQFLFEYFSETQRNKGNFPGRFSGRQFSNSRSEMNVSTLELGDSALYLCASSEVGQGASVQYFGPGTRLTVT.

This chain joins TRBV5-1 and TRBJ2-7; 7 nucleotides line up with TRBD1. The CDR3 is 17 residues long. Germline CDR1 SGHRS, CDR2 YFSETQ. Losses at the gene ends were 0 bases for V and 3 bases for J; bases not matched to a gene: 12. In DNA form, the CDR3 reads TGCGCCAGCAGCTTGGTAGGGGGCGAATTTATAGGCTACGAGCAGTACTTC. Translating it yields CASSLVGGEFIGYEQYF.

Written as DNA, the CDR3 is TGTGCCAGCAGTGAAGGACAGCCGGTAACCTACGAGCAGTACTTC. Its protein is CASSEGQPVTYEQYF. The rearrangement joins TRBV2 to TRBJ2-7; D possibly corresponds to TRBD1 (5 bases). Germline assignment: CDR1 SNHLY and CDR2 FYNNEI. V was trimmed by 1 base and J by 2 bases, leaving 12 bases between them. The CDR3 covers 15 residues. Full variable domain (missing parts from reference TRBV2 and TRBJ2-7): EPEVTQTPSHQVTQMGQEVILRCVPISNHLYFYWYRQILGQKVEFLVSFYNNEISEKSEIFDDQFSVERPDGSNFTLKIRSTKLEDSAMYFCASSEGQPVTYEQYFGPGTRLTVT.

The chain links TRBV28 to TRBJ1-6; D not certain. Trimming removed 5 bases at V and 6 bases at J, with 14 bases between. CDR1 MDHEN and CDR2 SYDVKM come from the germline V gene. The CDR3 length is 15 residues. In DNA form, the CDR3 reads TGTGCCAGCAGTCGCAACCGGGTCGGTAATTCACCCCTCCACTTT. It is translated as CASSRNRVGNSPLHF.

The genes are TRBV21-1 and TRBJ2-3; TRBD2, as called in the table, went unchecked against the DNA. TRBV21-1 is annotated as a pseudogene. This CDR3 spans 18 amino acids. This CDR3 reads CASSKAAGGPNFTDTQYF. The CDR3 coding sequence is TGTGCCAGCAGCAAAGCAGCGGGAGGGCCCAATTTTACAGATACGCAGTATTTT.

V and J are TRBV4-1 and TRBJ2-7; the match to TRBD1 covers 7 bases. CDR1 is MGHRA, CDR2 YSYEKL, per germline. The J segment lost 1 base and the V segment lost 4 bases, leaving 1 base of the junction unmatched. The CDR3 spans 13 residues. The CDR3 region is CASSPDRSYEQYF. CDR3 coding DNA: TGCGCCAGCAGCCCGGACAGGTCCTACGAGCAGTACTTC.

The CDR3 region is CASSQEVRWASGDDEQYF. CDR3 DNA sequence: TGCGCCAGCAGCCAAGAAGTTCGCTGGGCTAGCGGGGACGACGAGCAGTACTTC. The rearrangement uses TRBV4-1 and TRBJ2-7, with 9 positions matching TRBD2. Germline V CDR1 and CDR2: MGHRA, YSYEKL. This CDR3 contains 18 residues. Trimming took 0 bases from V and 5 from J; bases not matched to a gene: 14.

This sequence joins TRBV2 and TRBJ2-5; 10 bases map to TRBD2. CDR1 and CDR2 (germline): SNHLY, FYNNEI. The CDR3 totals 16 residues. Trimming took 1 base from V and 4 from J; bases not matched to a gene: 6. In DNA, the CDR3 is TGTGCCAGCAGTGAAGGTTCAGCGGGGGGGAGAGAGACCCAGTACTTC. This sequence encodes CASSEGSAGGRETQYF.

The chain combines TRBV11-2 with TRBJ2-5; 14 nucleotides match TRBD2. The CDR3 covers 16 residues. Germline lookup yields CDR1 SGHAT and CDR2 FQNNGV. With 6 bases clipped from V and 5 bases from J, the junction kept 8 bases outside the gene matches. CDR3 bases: TGTGCCAGCAGTTGGACTAGCGGGGGGAGAGGTGAGACCCAGTACTTC. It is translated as CASSWTSGGRGETQYF.

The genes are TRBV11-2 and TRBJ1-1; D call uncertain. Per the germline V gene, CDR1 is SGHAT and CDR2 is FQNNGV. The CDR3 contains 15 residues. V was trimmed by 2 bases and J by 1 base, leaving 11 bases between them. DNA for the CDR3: TGTGCCAGCAGCTTACCGAGCCCCACGAACACTGAAGCTTTCTTT. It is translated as CASSLPSPTNTEAFF.

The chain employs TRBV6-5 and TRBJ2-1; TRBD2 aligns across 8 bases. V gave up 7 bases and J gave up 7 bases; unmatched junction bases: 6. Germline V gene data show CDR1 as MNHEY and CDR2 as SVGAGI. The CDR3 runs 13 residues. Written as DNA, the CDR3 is TGTGCCAGCACGACTAGCGTTGGGAATGAGCAGTTCTTC. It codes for CASTTSVGNEQFF.

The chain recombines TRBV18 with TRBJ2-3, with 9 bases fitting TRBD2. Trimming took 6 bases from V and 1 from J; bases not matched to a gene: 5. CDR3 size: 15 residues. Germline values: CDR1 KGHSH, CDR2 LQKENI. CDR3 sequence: CASSETSGGTDTQYF. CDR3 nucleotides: TGTGCCAGCTCCGAGACTAGCGGTGGCACAGATACGCAGTATTTT.

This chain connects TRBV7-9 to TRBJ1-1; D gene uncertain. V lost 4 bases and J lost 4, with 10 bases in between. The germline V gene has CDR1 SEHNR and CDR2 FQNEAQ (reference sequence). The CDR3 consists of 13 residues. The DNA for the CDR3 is TGTGCCAGCAGCTCTTCCCCCCCCACTGAAGCTTTCTTT. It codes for CASSSSPPTEAFF. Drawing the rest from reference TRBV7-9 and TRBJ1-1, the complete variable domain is DTGVSQNPRHKITKRGQNVTFRCDPISEHNRLYWYRQTLGQGPEFLTYFQNEAQLEKSRLLSDRFSAERPKGSFSTLEIQRTEQGDSAMYLCASSSSPPTEAFFGQGTRLTVV.

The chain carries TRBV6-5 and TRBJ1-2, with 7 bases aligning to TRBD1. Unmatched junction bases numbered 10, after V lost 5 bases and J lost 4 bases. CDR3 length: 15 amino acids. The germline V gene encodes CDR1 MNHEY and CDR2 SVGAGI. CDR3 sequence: CASSIRDSGLYGYTF. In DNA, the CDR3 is TGTGCCAGCAGTATCCGGGACAGCGGGCTCTATGGCTACACCTTC.

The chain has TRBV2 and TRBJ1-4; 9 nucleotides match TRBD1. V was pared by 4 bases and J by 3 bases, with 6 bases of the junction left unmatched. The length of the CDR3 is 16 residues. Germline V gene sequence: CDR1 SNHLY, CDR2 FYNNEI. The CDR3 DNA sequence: TGTGCCAGCAGTGGGGACAGGGCTTTGGCTAATGAAAAACTGTTTTTT. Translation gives CASSGDRALANEKLFF.

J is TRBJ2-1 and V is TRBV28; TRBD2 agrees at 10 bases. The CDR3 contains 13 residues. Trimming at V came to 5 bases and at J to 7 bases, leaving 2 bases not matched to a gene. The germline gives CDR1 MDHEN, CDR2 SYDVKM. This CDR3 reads CASSPSGSNEQFF. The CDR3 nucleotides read TGTGCCAGCAGTCCTAGCGGGAGTAATGAGCAGTTCTTC.